Listed here are 4 T cell receptor beta chains from one sample, sequenced in a study of OX40 agonist ivuxolimab in advanced cancers. The protocol was immunoSEQ multiplex PCR, while the TCRdb copy is restricted to in-frame clones and leaves out a portion. Here the sample spans fewer than 120,000 clones, roughly nine tenths being singletons. The sample consisted of CD4+ or CD8+ T cells sorted from blood, taken in a trial of the OX40 agonist ivuxolimab. These TCRs come from an adult with an advanced solid tumor such as melanoma, head and neck, liver or kidney cancer.

This chain links TRBV9 with TRBJ2-5; D is possibly TRBD2 (6 bases). Germline-derived CDR1 and CDR2 are SGDLS and YYNGEE. The CDR3 totals 15 residues. V was shortened by 4 bases and J by 2 bases, with 15 bases between the two germline ends. CDR3 protein: CASSFRLGGQETQYF. In DNA form, the CDR3 reads TGTGCCAGCAGCTTCAGACTGGGGGGTCAAGAGACCCAGTACTTC.

This clone turned up a few times. The chain has TRBV20-1 and TRBJ1-1; D unresolved. The CDR3 length is 11 residues. In germline, CDR1 is DFQATT, CDR2 SNEGSKA (reference sequence). Between the trimmed V and J ends, which lost 0 bases and 4 bases, there was a span of 3 bases. The CDR3, as DNA: TGCAGTGCTAGAGATCTCACTGAAGCTTTCTTT. It codes for CSARDLTEAFF.

This clone is a singleton in its sample. This chain's CDR3 is CASSFSSGGREETQYF. In DNA form, the CDR3 reads TGTGCCAGCAGCTTCTCGTCGGGAGGCCGGGAAGAGACCCAGTACTTC. J is TRBJ2-5 and V is TRBV11-2, with 7 nucleotides matching TRBD2. The CDR3 covers 16 residues. Germline V gives CDR1 SGHAT, CDR2 FQNNGV. J gave up 3 bases and V 3 bases, and 10 bases lay outside the gene matches.

This clone has only one observation. The chain combines TRBV5-5 with TRBJ2-5; 10 bases match TRBD2. V lost 4 bases, J lost 5 bases, and 14 bases stayed unmatched. Germline V gene data show CDR1 as SGHKS and CDR2 as YYEKEE (reference sequence). The length of the CDR3 is 17 residues. CDR3 residues: CASSPDSGRALWETQYF. CDR3 bases: TGTGCCAGCAGCCCCGACAGCGGGAGGGCCCTCTGGGAGACCCAGTACTTC.